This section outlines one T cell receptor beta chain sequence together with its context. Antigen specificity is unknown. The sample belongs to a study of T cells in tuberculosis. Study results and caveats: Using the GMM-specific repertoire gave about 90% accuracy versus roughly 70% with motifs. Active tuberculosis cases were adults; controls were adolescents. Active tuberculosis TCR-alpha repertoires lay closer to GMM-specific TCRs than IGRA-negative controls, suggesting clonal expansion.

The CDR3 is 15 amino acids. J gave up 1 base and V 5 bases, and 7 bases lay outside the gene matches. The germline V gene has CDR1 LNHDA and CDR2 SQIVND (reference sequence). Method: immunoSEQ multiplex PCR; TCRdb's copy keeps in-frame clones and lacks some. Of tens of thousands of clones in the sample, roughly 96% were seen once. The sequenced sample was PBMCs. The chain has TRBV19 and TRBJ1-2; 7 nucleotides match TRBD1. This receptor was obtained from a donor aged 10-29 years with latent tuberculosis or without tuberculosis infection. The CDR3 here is CASSSSGQFNYGYTF. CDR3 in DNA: TGTGCCAGTAGTTCCTCGGGACAGTTTAACTATGGCTACACCTTC.